This is a list of T cell receptor beta chains from one sample in a study of identical twins. TCRdb ran MiXCR on the 5' RACE reads and lists one entry per CDR3 protein. Seen here are 690,000 or so distinct CDR3 sequences, around 8.6% observed once, and the top ten hold more than 0.75%. These same data were also listed under a study on yellow fever vaccine responses in identical twins.

The specimen was PBMCs. These receptors were taken from a woman aged 18-30 years in good health. Each CDR3 is given with its conserved first and last residue. The order of the fields is V gene, J gene, D gene, clone size, CDR3 protein, CDR3 DNA. A D gene is named only where the DNA matches it firmly. Size is stated for part of the rows, as once, few or many counts, or as a class when the clone is expanded.

v_call: TRBV18; j_call: TRBJ1-1; d_call: TRBD1; clone_size: many; cdr3_aa: CASSWGTGGDTEAFF; cdr3_nt: TGTGCCAGCTCGTGGGGCACAGGGGGGGACACTGAAGCTTTCTTT
v_call: TRBV20-1; j_call: TRBJ2-7; d_call: NA; clone_size: NA; cdr3_aa: CSALITYEQYF; cdr3_nt: TGCAGTGCCCTTATCACCTACGAGCAGTACTTC
v_call: TRBV4-3; j_call: TRBJ2-2; d_call: NA; clone_size: many; cdr3_aa: CASSQYGGNTGELFF; cdr3_nt: TGCGCCAGCAGCCAATACGGGGGGAACACCGGGGAGCTGTTTTTT
v_call: TRBV3-1; j_call: TRBJ2-1; d_call: TRBD1; clone_size: NA; cdr3_aa: CASSSLARDRGHNEQFF; cdr3_nt: TGTGCCAGCAGCTCCCTAGCCCGGGACAGGGGGCACAATGAGCAGTTCTTC
v_call: TRBV5-6; j_call: TRBJ1-4; d_call: TRBD1; clone_size: once; cdr3_aa: CASSLNGQVNEKLFF; cdr3_nt: TGTGCCAGCAGCTTGAACGGACAGGTTAATGAAAAACTGTTTTTT
v_call: TRBV11-2; j_call: TRBJ2-1; d_call: TRBD1; clone_size: many; cdr3_aa: CASSHTDRGKGQFF; cdr3_nt: TGTGCCAGCAGCCATACGGACAGGGGTAAGGGGCAGTTCTTC
v_call: TRBV12-3/TRBV12-4; j_call: TRBJ1-2; d_call: NA; clone_size: many; cdr3_aa: CASSPGQMLVNYGYTF; cdr3_nt: TGTGCCAGCAGTCCGGGACAAATGCTGGTTAACTATGGCTACACCTTC
v_call: TRBV7-9; j_call: TRBJ2-2; d_call: NA; clone_size: NA; cdr3_aa: CASRFQTRQNTGELFF; cdr3_nt: TGTGCCAGCAGGTTCCAGACCAGACAGAACACCGGGGAGCTGTTTTTT
v_call: TRBV6-5; j_call: TRBJ2-3; d_call: TRBD1; clone_size: NA; cdr3_aa: CASSYPPKQGRGTDTQYF; cdr3_nt: TGTGCCAGCAGTTACCCGCCCAAACAGGGGAGAGGCACAGATACGCAGTATTTT
v_call: TRBV27; j_call: TRBJ2-1; d_call: TRBD2; clone_size: NA; cdr3_aa: CASSLGGSDNEQFF; cdr3_nt: TGTGCCAGCAGCCTGGGAGGGTCTGACAATGAGCAGTTCTTC
v_call: TRBV5-1; j_call: TRBJ1-2; d_call: NA; clone_size: NA; cdr3_aa: CASSLEWEGGPNTF; cdr3_nt: TGCGCCAGCAGCTTGGAGTGGGAAGGGGGGCCGAACACCTTC